The rows below give T cell receptor beta chains drawn from one sample of a study of T-cell reconstitution after alpha-beta-depleted transplantation in children. MiXCR, run by TCRdb on the PCR reads, gives a single entry per CDR3 protein. This table holds around 360,000 distinct CDR3 sequences, about 9.4% found once. Sequencing used PBMCs from the stem cell graft donor, obtained from the stem cell graft. The source is a human donor who donated a stem cell graft to a child with acute lymphoblastic leukemia. Each CDR3 is given with its conserved first and last residue. The order of the fields is D gene, clone size, J gene, V gene, CDR3 DNA, CDR3 protein. D genes are given only for firm matches. Clone size, where shown, is once, few, many, or a class for clones that have expanded.

>TRBD2|.|TRBJ2-7|TRBV15
TGTGCCACCAGGGGAGGGGACGAGCAGTACTTC
CATRGGDEQYF
>TRBD2|.|TRBJ2-3|TRBV20-1
TGCAGTGCTAGAGGGGGACTAGCGGGGCGCACAGATACGCAGTATTTT
CSARGGLAGRTDTQYF
>TRBD2|many|TRBJ2-1|TRBV28
TGTGCCAGCATTTCTGGGGGACTAGCGGGAAAGTACAATGAGCAGTTCTTC
CASISGGLAGKYNEQFF
>.|few|TRBJ2-2|TRBV7-6
TGTGCCAGCAGCTTAGATGTGGAGGGCAGGGGGACCGGGGAGCTGTTTTTT
CASSLDVEGRGTGELFF
>.|.|TRBJ2-3|TRBV4-2
TGTGCCAGCAGCCAAGAAGGACAGTCCACAGATACGCAGTATTTT
CASSQEGQSTDTQYF
>.|many|TRBJ1-1|TRBV7-9
TGTGCCAGCACCCAACTATTAAGGGGAACTGAAGCTTTCTTT
CASTQLLRGTEAFF
>.|.|TRBJ1-4|TRBV4-1
TGCGCCAGCAGCCAAGGGCGGGTCCTGCTGGCAGAAAAACTGTTTTTT
CASSQGRVLLAEKLFF
>.|few|TRBJ2-1|TRBV15
TGTGCCACCTCCGGTCTGGTCAATGAGCAGTTCTTC
CATSGLVNEQFF
>TRBD2|few|TRBJ2-5|TRBV12-3/TRBV12-4
TGTGCCAGCAGTTTAGGGACTAGCGCGGGGGAGACCCAGTACTTC
CASSLGTSAGETQYF
>.|.|TRBJ1-1|TRBV2
TGTGCCAGCAGGTGGGACTCTGGGGCGAACACTGAAGCTTTCTTT
CASRWDSGANTEAFF
>TRBD2|.|TRBJ2-3|TRBV28
TGTGCCAGCACCGAGCCTCTAGCGGTCACAGATACGCAGTATTTT
CASTEPLAVTDTQYF
>TRBD2|many|TRBJ2-1|TRBV4-1
TGCGCCAGCAGCTACGGGACTAGCGGTAACAATGAGCAGTTCTTC
CASSYGTSGNNEQFF
>TRBD2|many|TRBJ2-5|TRBV28
TGTGCCAGCAGTTTGGTCGGGAGGCAAGAGACCCAGTACTTC
CASSLVGRQETQYF
>.|many|TRBJ2-3|TRBV12-3/TRBV12-4
TGTGCCAGCCGTCCGCCTACTAGCACAGATACGCAGTATTTT
CASRPPTSTDTQYF
>.|few|TRBJ2-3|TRBV9
TGTGCCAGCAGCGTAGCTACAGATACGCAGTATTTT
CASSVATDTQYF
>TRBD2|few|TRBJ2-7|TRBV20-1
TGCAGTGCTAGAGATTTGGGACTAGGGTTCCACGAGCAGTACTTC
CSARDLGLGFHEQYF
>.|.|TRBJ2-1|TRBV5-1
TGCGCCAGCAGCTTAATCGTCTCGGGATTGGGCTACAATGAGCAGTTCTTC
CASSLIVSGLGYNEQFF
>TRBD1|.|TRBJ1-4|TRBV28
TGTGCCAGCAGTTTGACGCGGGACAGACCTGAGGAACTGTTTTTT
CASSLTRDRPEELFF
>.|few|TRBJ1-6|TRBV27
TGTGCCAGCAGTTTTTTGTACAGGCTCCGCTCACCCCTCCACTTT
CASSFLYRLRSPLHF
>.|.|TRBJ1-5|TRBV4-2
TGTGCCAGCAGCCAAGATGGCGGAGATCAGCCCCAGCATTTT
CASSQDGGDQPQHF
>TRBD1|few|TRBJ2-3|TRBV12-3/TRBV12-4
TGTGCCAGCAGTTTTACAGGGGGTATCACAGATACGCAGTATTTT
CASSFTGGITDTQYF
>TRBD2|.|TRBJ2-3|TRBV7-2
TGTGCCAGCAGCATTATAGCGGGAGGAAGCACAGCTACGCAGTATTTT
CASSIIAGGSTATQYF
>.|many|TRBJ2-2|TRBV4-3
TGCGCCAGCAGCTACAAGAACACCGGGGAGCTGTTTTTT
CASSYKNTGELFF
>TRBD2|.|TRBJ2-1|TRBV20-1
TGCAGTGCGCGGGGGCCCGCGGGAGGGCCCCACAATGAGCAGTTCTTC
CSARGPAGGPHNEQFF
>.|few|TRBJ2-3|TRBV7-2
TGTGCCAGCAGCTTAGTTGGGACTAGCACAGATACGCAGTATTTT
CASSLVGTSTDTQYF
>.|many|TRBJ2-5|TRBV27
TGTGCCAGCAGCCAATATTCGAGCAAAGAGACCCAGTACTTC
CASSQYSSKETQYF
>.|many|TRBJ1-5|TRBV6-2/TRBV6-3
TGTGCCAGCAGCAACGGGGATCAGCCCCAGCATTTT
CASSNGDQPQHF
>.|.|TRBJ2-1|TRBV6-1
TGTGCCAGCAGTGGAACTAGGACCTACAATGAGCAGTTCTTC
CASSGTRTYNEQFF
>.|few|TRBJ2-4|TRBV5-1
TGCGCCAGCAGCTTACCGACGGGAAACATTCAGTACTTC
CASSLPTGNIQYF
>.|few|TRBJ2-7|TRBV7-9
TGTGCCAGCAGCTTAGTACAGATCCCCTACGAGCAGTACTTC
CASSLVQIPYEQYF
>TRBD1|few|TRBJ2-1|TRBV7-7
TGTGCTAGCAGCCTATCCGGGACAGGGGACAATGAGCAGTTCTTC
CASSLSGTGDNEQFF
>.|few|TRBJ2-5|TRBV12-3/TRBV12-4
TGTGCCAGCAGTCCGCTGGTGTGGCCCCAAGAGACCCAGTACTTC
CASSPLVWPQETQYF
>.|few|TRBJ1-2|TRBV28
TGTGCCAGCAGTTTCCAAGCACAAAACTATGGCTACACCTTC
CASSFQAQNYGYTF
>.|.|TRBJ2-5|TRBV5-1
TGCGCCAGGACCCAGCAGGGGACGGAGACCCAGTACTTC
CARTQQGTETQYF
>TRBD2|few|TRBJ2-2|TRBV7-2
TGTGCCAGCAGCACGGGACTAAACACCGGGGAGCTGTTTTTT
CASSTGLNTGELFF
>.|many|TRBJ2-3|TRBV29-1
TGCAGCGTTGAGACGTCCGTTTGGGGCACAGATACGCAGTATTTT
CSVETSVWGTDTQYF
>.|few|TRBJ1-4|TRBV6-2/TRBV6-3
TGTGCCAGCAGTTACACAGGGTCTGACGAAAAACTGTTTTTT
CASSYTGSDEKLFF
>.|.|TRBJ2-2|TRBV10-3
TGTGCCATCAGTGACGTCACCGGGGAGCTGTTTTTT
CAISDVTGELFF
>TRBD2|many|TRBJ2-3|TRBV4-1
TGCGCCAACGACCCGGGACTAGCGGGAGGGGGAGGCACAGATACGCAGTATTTT
CANDPGLAGGGGTDTQYF
>.|.|TRBJ1-1|TRBV7-9
TGTGCCAGCAGCCCGGGACAATTGTTAGCTTTCTTT
CASSPGQLLAFF
>.|.|TRBJ2-2|TRBV3-1
TGTGCCAGCAGCTACGGGACACCTCTTTGGACCGGGGAGCTGTTTTTT
CASSYGTPLWTGELFF
>.|few|TRBJ1-2|TRBV29-1
TGCAGCGTTGATACAGGGACCCTCGGGGACTATGGCTACACCTTC
CSVDTGTLGDYGYTF
>.|few|TRBJ2-7|TRBV7-9
TGTGCCAGCAGCTATCTCAGCTCCTACGAGCAGTACTTC
CASSYLSSYEQYF
>TRBD1|.|TRBJ2-7|TRBV20-1
TGCAGTGCTCAAGGACAGGCCCCCTACGAGCAGTACTTC
CSAQGQAPYEQYF
>TRBD2|.|TRBJ2-3|TRBV29-1
TGCAGCGTTAGGACTAGCGGGAGGGCCCTCCCAGATACGCAGTATTTT
CSVRTSGRALPDTQYF
>.|.|TRBJ2-1|TRBV5-1
TGCGCCAGCAGTCGGATCGGAGGGCCGTACAATGAGCAGTTCTTC
CASSRIGGPYNEQFF
>.|few|TRBJ1-6|TRBV20-1
TGCAGTGCTTTCACCGGGTCCCGTGCTAATTCACCCCTCCACTTT
CSAFTGSRANSPLHF
>TRBD2|.|TRBJ2-4|TRBV27
TGTGCCAGCAGTTTATCGCTAGCGGGAGTGAACATTCAGTACTTC
CASSLSLAGVNIQYF
>.|.|TRBJ2-2|TRBV24-1
TGTGCCACCAGTGATTTAAGAAGGGAAAACACCGGGGAGCTGTTTTTT
CATSDLRRENTGELFF
>TRBD1|.|TRBJ2-7|TRBV7-6
TGTGCCAGCTCGTTGGACAGGGCATTAACCTACGAGCAGTACTTC
CASSLDRALTYEQYF
>TRBD2|few|TRBJ2-1|TRBV12-3/TRBV12-4
TGTGCCAGCTCCCAAAGCGGGAGCGTCAATGAGCAGTTCTTC
CASSQSGSVNEQFF
>TRBD2|many|TRBJ2-7|TRBV28
TGTGCCAGCAGCTTGGGACTATCTACCTACGAGCAGTACTTC
CASSLGLSTYEQYF
>.|.|TRBJ2-2|TRBV5-1
TGCGCCAGCAGCTTGGAGGTGCGGGGCACCGGGGAGCTGTTTTTT
CASSLEVRGTGELFF
>.|few|TRBJ2-7|TRBV11-3
TGTGCCAGCAGCTTAGGATCTGACGAGCAGTACTTC
CASSLGSDEQYF
>.|.|TRBJ2-4|TRBV7-9
TGTGCCAGCATATCTCCGGGACTGAACATTCAGTACTTC
CASISPGLNIQYF
>.|.|TRBJ2-5|TRBV6-5
TGTGCCAGCAGATCCCCAGGAGAGACCCAGTACTTC
CASRSPGETQYF
>.|few|TRBJ1-2|TRBV27
TGTGCCAGCAGTTTTTCGGGATCAAACTATGGCTACACCTTC
CASSFSGSNYGYTF
>TRBD2|many|TRBJ2-5|TRBV5-1
TGCGCCAGCAGCTTGGAGCGGGAGATGTGGGAGACCCAGTACTTC
CASSLEREMWETQYF
>.|many|TRBJ1-2|TRBV29-1
TGCAGCGTAGAAAGTACAGGGACTCGGGCTCGAGGCTACACCTTC
CSVESTGTRARGYTF